This TCR beta chain came from a study of T cell responses to AZD1222 COVID-19 vaccine. Findings of the study overall: Nearly half of spike-specific TCRs reportedly target unmutated variant regions. Just a handful of people given AZD1222 tested seropositive at baseline. Clonal diversity may have been underestimated, and the donors were mostly white British, with more females than males. Increased Spike-specific TCR breadth and depth were observed after two AZD1222 doses.

The germline CDR1 and CDR2 sequences are MNHNY and SVGAGI (reference sequence). There are 14 residues in the CDR3. The ends were cut back, 4 bases at V and 0 bases at J, with 9 bases in the middle. Details on this clone: What it recognizes is unknown.

Some clones are missing from TCRdb's copy, which holds only in-frame ones; the method was immunoSEQ multiplex PCR. The table shows approximately 89,000 clones, with about nine tenths occurring only once. The sequence was collected from an adult who received the AZD1222 COVID-19 vaccine. The V and J genes are TRBV6-6 and TRBJ1-1; D gene ambiguous. The source material was peripheral blood, sampled 28 days after the second AZD1222 dose. CDR3 protein: CASSSTTMNTEAFF. CDR3 nucleotide sequence: TGTGCCAGCAGTTCGACCACAATGAACACTGAAGCTTTCTTT.